This entry features one T cell receptor beta chain sequence. Its antigen is unknown. The source of the sample is a study of CD8 T cells in ankylosing spondylitis. Study-wide results and caveats: A TCR beta motif made of under 10 highly homologous variants seemed typical of ankylosing spondylitis blood. Certain motif variants had earlier appeared in reactive arthritis synovial fluid and blood. Clones tied to disease were said to be significantly enriched in matched ankylosing spondylitis synovial fluid.

Library preparation for TCR beta used quantitative 5'-RACE with molecular barcodes. TCRdb analysed the 5' RACE reads with MiXCR anew, one entry per CDR3 protein. The repertoire includes over 400,000 distinct CDR3 sequences, around 26% of them detected once, and about 1% sits in the top ten. The TCR originated in a male donor with ankylosing spondylitis. Sequencing input: blood, either unsorted or a sorted T cell fraction (not recorded which).

CDR3 bases: TGTGCCAGCAGCTTAGTCTGGCTAGCGGGAGCCGATGAGCAGTTCTTC. This codes for CASSLVWLAGADEQFF. The rearrangement joins TRBV11-2 to TRBJ2-1, with 10 bases that match TRBD2. The germline CDR1 and CDR2 sequences are SGHAT and FQNNGV. Trimming at V came to 1 base and at J to 8 bases, leaving 8 bases not matched to a gene. The CDR3 is 16 residues long.